The 18 T cell receptor beta chains given below trace back to one sample, sequenced in a study of cytomegalovirus exposure and HLA in healthy donors. The PCR employed 60 Vbeta primers together with 13 Jbeta primers. Sequenced by immunoSEQ multiplex PCR; TCRdb stores in-frame clones only, minus some. The table has approximately 250,000 clones, about three quarters seen once; the top ten hold about 0.5%. The specimen was PBMCs. Every receptor here comes from a boy younger than 18 in good health and CMV-seronegative.

The J gene is TRBJ1-1, the V gene TRBV11-1; 9 nucleotides match TRBD1. This CDR3 comprises 15 residues. With 6 bases clipped from V and 1 base from J, the junction kept 6 bases outside the gene matches. Germline lookup yields CDR1 SGHAT and CDR2 FQDESV (reference sequence). The CDR3 bases are TGTGCCAGCAGTCCCCCGGGACAGGGGAACACTGAAGCTTTCTTT. Its translation: CASSPPGQGNTEAFF.

The chain has TRBV21-1 and TRBJ2-3; no DNA check was done on the table's D call, TRBD2. TRBV21-1 is a pseudogene segment. This CDR3 is built from 13 residues. CDR3 residues: CASSKVSRTSGDF. CDR3 DNA sequence: TGTGCCAGCAGCAAAGTCAGTAGGACTAGCGGGGATTTT.

The chain carries TRBV7-9 and TRBJ1-1, with no clear D. The V end lost 4 bases, the J end lost 1 base, and 4 bases lay between the germline ends. The CDR3 spans 12 residues. Per germline, CDR1 SEHNR and CDR2 FQNEAQ (reference sequence). The CDR3 coding sequence is TGTGCCAGCAGCTCCTCGAACACTGAAGCTTTCTTT. Its translation: CASSSSNTEAFF.

This clone was picked up a small number of times. This sample includes further DNA sequences coding for the same CDR3. This chain uses TRBV5-4 with TRBJ2-1, with 7 bases aligning to TRBD1. There are 15 residues in the CDR3. With 0 bases clipped from V and 4 bases from J, the junction kept 4 bases outside the gene matches. The germline gives CDR1 SGHNT, CDR2 YYREEE (reference sequence). This CDR3 reads CASSLDRGPYNEQFF. For the CDR3, the DNA is TGTGCCAGCAGCTTGGACAGGGGTCCTTACAATGAGCAGTTCTTC.

The chain links TRBV21-1 to TRBJ2-5; whether TRBD1, the table's D call, matches the DNA was not checked. TRBV21-1 is a pseudogene segment. The CDR3 consists of 15 residues. The DNA for the CDR3 is TGTGCCAGCAGCAAGAGAGCAGGGGGACAAGAGACCCAGTACTTC. This encodes CASSKRAGGQETQYF.

V gene TRBV11-2 combines with J gene TRBJ2-1, with 12 positions matching TRBD2. J was trimmed by 7 bases and V by 5 bases; bases with no gene match: 12. Looked up from germline, CDR1 is SGHAT and CDR2 is FQNNGV. The CDR3 has 17 amino acids. Here the CDR3 DNA reads TGTGCCAGCAGCCCTGCCCGGGGTCTAGCGGGAGGGAATGAGCAGTTCTTC. This translates into CASSPARGLAGGNEQFF.

The chain couples TRBV27 to TRBJ1-3; 7 bases are shared with TRBD1. V shed 4 bases, J shed 4 bases, and the junction held 10 bases outside the gene matches. Germline lookup yields CDR1 MNHEY and CDR2 SMNVEV (reference sequence). CDR3 size: 16 residues. CDR3 region: CASSSTYRGVGNTIYF. For the CDR3, the DNA is TGTGCCAGCAGTTCAACTTACAGGGGAGTCGGAAACACCATATATTTT.

The DNA of the CDR3 is TGTGCCAGCAGTTCCGACTGGACTAGCGGGGGGGCCGGGGAGCTGTTTTTT. Protein: CASSSDWTSGGAGELFF. The chain is built from TRBV27 and TRBJ2-2, with 15 bases identical to TRBD2. Germline trimming cut 4 bases from V and 6 bases from J; bases unmatched to any gene: 6. Germline CDR1 reads MNHEY; CDR2 reads SMNVEV (reference sequence). This CDR3 has 17 amino acids.

This clone was seen just once. The chain recombines TRBV5-6 with TRBJ2-4; tentative D call: TRBD2 (6 bases). The CDR3 length is 15 residues. Germline CDR1 reads SGHDT; CDR2 reads YYEEEE. V dropped 2 bases and J dropped 3 bases, with 12 bases sitting between them. The DNA for the CDR3 is TGTGCCAGCAGCTTCCCGACCGGGGGCAAAAACATTCAGTACTTC. Encoded protein: CASSFPTGGKNIQYF.

The V gene is TRBV7-2, the J gene TRBJ1-2; D unresolved. V lost 3 bases and J 5 bases, leaving 7 bases between the germline ends. There are 12 residues in the CDR3. Germline V gene sequence: CDR1 SGHTA, CDR2 FQGNSA. The CDR3 here is CASSLLTYGYTF. CDR3 in DNA: TGTGCCAGCAGCTTGCTGACATATGGCTACACCTTC.

This chain uses TRBV5-1 with TRBJ1-1; D gene ambiguous. The CDR3 is made up of 13 amino acids. Germline loops: CDR1 SGHRS, CDR2 YFSETQ. Trimming removed 1 base at V and 2 bases at J, with 6 bases between. In DNA, the CDR3 is TGCGCCAGCAGCTTGCGGAGAAACACTGAAGCTTTCTTT. Translating it yields CASSLRRNTEAFF.

The chain is built from TRBV7-2 and TRBJ1-4; tentatively, D is TRBD1 (5 bases). This CDR3 is 13 amino acids long. Per germline, CDR1 SGHTA and CDR2 FQGNSA. V lost 4 bases and J 8 bases, leaving 11 bases between the germline ends. Here the CDR3 DNA reads TGTGCCAGCAGCTCCAGGGCGGGGGAAAAACTGTTTTTT. Its translation: CASSSRAGEKLFF.

J is TRBJ1-2 and V is TRBV5-4, with TRBD1 matching over 7 bases. The CDR3 length is 13 residues. With 6 bases clipped from V and 5 bases from J, the junction kept 7 bases outside the gene matches. Germline loops: CDR1 SGHNT, CDR2 YYREEE (reference sequence). The CDR3 nucleotides are TGTGCCAGCACCCCAGGGGGTCCATATGGCTACACCTTC. This sequence encodes CASTPGGPYGYTF.

V and J are TRBV5-1 and TRBJ2-5, with D perhaps TRBD2 (6 bases). Trimming removed 2 bases at V and 4 bases at J, with 9 bases between. The germline V gene has CDR1 SGHRS and CDR2 YFSETQ. This CDR3 has 13 amino acids. The CDR3 region has the DNA TGCGCCAGCAGCTTAGAGGGAGGAGAGACCCAGTACTTC. Its protein is CASSLEGGETQYF.

This chain uses TRBV7-9 with TRBJ1-2, with D perhaps matching TRBD1 (6 bases). The CDR3 is 13 residues long. The V and J ends lost 5 bases and 4 bases respectively, with 11 bases between them. The germline V gene has CDR1 SEHNR and CDR2 FQNEAQ (reference sequence). Written as DNA, the CDR3 is TGTGCCAGCAGCGGCAAAGGGGGCTATGGCTACACCTTC. Protein sequence: CASSGKGGYGYTF. The full variable domain, in which reference TRBV7-9 and TRBJ1-2 provide the parts outside the CDR3, is DTGVSQNPRHKITKRGQNVTFRCDPISEHNRLYWYRQTLGQGPEFLTYFQNEAQLEKSRLLSDRFSAERPKGSFSTLEIQRTEQGDSAMYLCASSGKGGYGYTFGSGTRLTVV.

This rearrangement joins TRBV2 to TRBJ2-7, with 10 bases fitting TRBD2. Looked up from germline, CDR1 is SNHLY and CDR2 is FYNNEI. CDR3 length: 14 amino acids. V lost 7 bases to trimming and J lost 0 bases; unmatched junction nucleotides: 3. CDR3 DNA sequence: TGTGCCAGCAAGCGGGAGGGCCCCTCCTACGAGCAGTACTTC. Residues: CASKREGPSYEQYF.

The V gene is TRBV7-2, the J gene TRBJ2-7, with D possibly matching TRBD2 (6 bases). CDR1 SGHTA and CDR2 FQGNSA come from the germline V gene. This CDR3 is 16 amino acids long. Trimming removed 0 bases at V and 0 bases at J, with 12 bases between. CDR3 sequence reads: CASSLAGGRISYEQYF. In nucleotides, the CDR3 is TGTGCCAGCAGCTTAGCGGGGGGAAGAATCTCCTACGAGCAGTACTTC.

The chain joins TRBV27 to TRBJ2-7, with TRBD1 matching over 8 bases. The CDR3 contains 15 residues. The germline CDR1 and CDR2 sequences are MNHEY and SMNVEV (reference sequence). With 8 bases clipped from V and 6 bases from J, the junction kept 15 bases outside the gene matches. DNA for the CDR3: TGTGCCAGCGCCCCAAGGGACAGGCCGAAGGGCGAGCAGTACTTC. It codes for CASAPRDRPKGEQYF.